This T cell receptor (beta chain) was captured by sequencing in a study of blood T cell repertoires in COVID-19. Study overall: Spain, Italy and the United States supplied samples that represented acute and convalescent COVID-19.

Repertoires were generated with immunoSEQ multiplex PCR, while TCRdb's copy carries only in-frame clones and drops some. The sample records 450,000 to 600,000 clones, 87% being singletons. Enrolled through a virtual design, the participants were between about 18 and 100 years of age and came from about two dozen US areas. Clinical histories supplied by participants themselves formed the basis of cohort assignment. Source material: PBMCs or T cells enriched from blood (not recorded which). The TCR originated in a woman aged 18-35 years who had recovered from COVID-19.

Here the CDR3 reads CASSIAGMNTEAFF. The CDR3 DNA is TGTGCCAGTAGTATAGCGGGGATGAACACTGAAGCTTTCTTT. The V and J genes are TRBV19 and TRBJ1-1; D is uncertain. In germline, CDR1 is LNHDA, CDR2 SQIVND (reference sequence). V was trimmed by 1 base and J by 0 bases, leaving 6 bases between them. This CDR3 comprises 14 residues.